This is a list of T cell receptor beta chains from one sample in a study of blood T cell repertoires in COVID-19. Using immunoSEQ multiplex PCR, the repertoire was profiled, and TCRdb retains in-frame clones only, with some absent. The repertoire holds approximately 150,000 clones, around four fifths seen once, with under 2.5% in the top ten. Material for sequencing was peripheral blood. The receptors were sampled from a man between 65 and 85 years old with acute or convalescent COVID-19. CDR3s include the opening cysteine and the closing phenylalanine or tryptophan. Fields, in order: V gene, J gene, clone size, D gene, CDR3 DNA, CDR3 protein. A D gene is named only where the DNA matches it firmly. Some rows have no size entry. The others give once, few or many, or a class for an expanded clone.

TRBV7-8	TRBJ2-7	few	NA	TGTGCCAGCAGGGGAGCCTACGAGCAGTACTTC	CASRGAYEQYF
TRBV12-3/TRBV12-4	TRBJ1-2	NA	NA	TGTGCCAGCACTCTGACAGCTAACTATGGCTACACCTTC	CASTLTANYGYTF
TRBV7-8	TRBJ2-7	few	TRBD2	TGTGCCAGCAGCTTAGCCAGCGGGGGTTACGAGCAGTACTTC	CASSLASGGYEQYF
TRBV19	TRBJ1-2	NA	TRBD1	TGTGCCAGTAGCCCAAACGCGGGACAGATATATGGCTACACCTTC	CASSPNAGQIYGYTF
TRBV28	TRBJ1-3	few	NA	TGTGCCTCATTGGAGAGGAGGAGAGGGTCTGGAAACACCATATATTTT	CASLERRRGSGNTIYF
TRBV20-1	TRBJ1-2	NA	NA	TGCAGTGCTAGCAGGGACTATGGCTACACCTTC	CSASRDYGYTF
TRBV24-1	TRBJ1-1	once	NA	TGTGCCACCAGTGGCTCGGTTAAGATGAACACTGAAGCTTTCTTT	CATSGSVKMNTEAFF
TRBV14	TRBJ2-7	NA	TRBD1	TGTGCCAGCAGAATTAGAGGGAAGGACAGGGAAAACGAGCAGTACTTC	CASRIRGKDRENEQYF
TRBV9	TRBJ1-3	NA	NA	TGTGCCAGCAGCTCTAGGGGGGGAAACACCATATATTTT	CASSSRGGNTIYF
TRBV9	TRBJ2-1	NA	NA	TGTGCCAGCAGCCCGGGACCCGCGGGAACTTACAATGAGCAGTTCTTC	CASSPGPAGTYNEQFF
TRBV19	TRBJ1-5	NA	NA	TGTGCCAGTAGTATAGGGGGCAGGGCTGGGCAGCCCCAGCATTTT	CASSIGGRAGQPQHF
TRBV28	TRBJ1-5	NA	NA	TGTGCCAGCAGCCAGGCGGCAGGAGGTCAGCCCCAGCATTTT	CASSQAAGGQPQHF
TRBV18	TRBJ2-7	NA	TRBD2	TGTGCCAGCTCACCGACCGGGACTAGCAGCTACGAGCAGTACTTC	CASSPTGTSSYEQYF
TRBV28	TRBJ1-1	few	NA	TGTGCCAGCACTCGAGGGGGGGGAACGAACACTGAAGCTTTCTTT	CASTRGGGTNTEAFF
TRBV27	TRBJ1-5	NA	TRBD1	TGTGCCAGCAGAAAGGACAGGGGGCGTCCAGAACAGCCCCAGCATTTT	CASRKDRGRPEQPQHF
TRBV5-1	TRBJ2-1	NA	TRBD2	TGCGCCAGCAGCCCCCCGGCTAGCGGGATGATAAATGAGCAGTTCTTC	CASSPPASGMINEQFF
TRBV5-1	TRBJ1-2	NA	NA	TGCGCCAGCAGCGACGGACAGCCTCAGTCTAACTATGGCTACACCTTC	CASSDGQPQSNYGYTF
TRBV14	TRBJ1-1	few	NA	TGTGCCAGCAGCCAGAACATAAACACTGAAGCTTTCTTT	CASSQNINTEAFF
TRBV6-1	TRBJ1-6	few	TRBD1	TGTGCCAGCAGTGAGGGACAGGGGTATCGCAATTCACCCCTCCACTTT	CASSEGQGYRNSPLHF
TRBV28	TRBJ2-4	NA	TRBD1	TGTGCCAGCAGTCCGGGACAGGGGAGGAACATTCAGTACTTC	CASSPGQGRNIQYF
TRBV3-1/TRBV3-2	TRBJ2-5	NA	TRBD2	TGTGCCAGCAGCCCGCGCGGGGCGGGGGGTTTAGAGACCCAGTACTTC	CASSPRGAGGLETQYF
TRBV19	TRBJ2-2	once	NA	TGTGCCAGTAGTAGGAAAGACATCTACACCGGGGAGCTGTTTTTT	CASSRKDIYTGELFF